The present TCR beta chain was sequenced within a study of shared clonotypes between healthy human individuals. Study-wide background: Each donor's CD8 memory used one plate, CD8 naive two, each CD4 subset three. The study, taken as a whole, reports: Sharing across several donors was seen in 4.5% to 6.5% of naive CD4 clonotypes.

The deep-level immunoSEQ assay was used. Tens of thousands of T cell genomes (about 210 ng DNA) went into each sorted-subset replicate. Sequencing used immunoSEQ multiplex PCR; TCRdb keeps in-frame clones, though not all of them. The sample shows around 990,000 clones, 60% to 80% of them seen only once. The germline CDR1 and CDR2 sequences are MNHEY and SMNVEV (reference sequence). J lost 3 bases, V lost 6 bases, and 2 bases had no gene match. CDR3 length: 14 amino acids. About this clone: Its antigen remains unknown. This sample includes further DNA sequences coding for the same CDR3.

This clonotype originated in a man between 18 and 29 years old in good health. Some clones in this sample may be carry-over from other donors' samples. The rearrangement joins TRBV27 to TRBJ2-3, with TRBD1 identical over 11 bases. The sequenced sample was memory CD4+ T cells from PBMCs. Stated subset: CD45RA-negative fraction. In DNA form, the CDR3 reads TGTGCCAGCAGCCGGGACAGGGGGACAGATACGCAGTATTTT. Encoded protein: CASSRDRGTDTQYF.